One sample yielded the 5 T cell receptor beta chains listed below, sequenced in a study of blood T cell repertoires in COVID-19. TCRdb's table, derived via immunoSEQ multiplex PCR, lists solely in-frame clones and lacks some. The sample lists roughly 130,000 clones; around 87% were seen once. The sample taken for sequencing was peripheral blood. The source is a woman aged 60-70 years with acute or convalescent COVID-19.

This chain uses TRBV4-1 with TRBJ2-1; 14 positions agree with TRBD2. This CDR3 has 14 residues. The germline V gene encodes CDR1 MGHRA and CDR2 YSYEKL. V lost 6 bases, J lost 7 bases, and 2 bases stayed unmatched. CDR3 nucleotides: TGCGCCAGCAGGGGACTAGCGGGGGTAAATGAGCAGTTCTTC. Amino acid sequence: CASRGLAGVNEQFF.

This rearrangement joins TRBV29-1 to TRBJ1-6; TRBD1 might be the D (5 bases). This CDR3 contains 13 residues. Trimming took 6 bases from V and 7 from J, leaving 13 bases between them. Germline CDR1 reads SQVTM; CDR2 reads ANQGSEA. CDR3 region: CSVQGSGNSPLHF. For the CDR3, the DNA is TGCAGCGTCCAGGGCAGCGGGAATTCACCCCTCCACTTT. The entire variable domain, with the rest obtained from reference TRBV29-1 and TRBJ1-6, is as follows: SAVISQKPSRDICQRGTSLTIQCQVDSQVTMMFWYRQQPGQSLTLIATANQGSEATYESGFVIDKFPISRPNLTFSTLTVSNMSPEDSSIYLCSVQGSGNSPLHFGNGTRLTVT.

The chain couples TRBV7-3 to TRBJ1-2; D may be TRBD1 (5 bases). The CDR3 spans 14 residues. Germline loops: CDR1 SGHTA, CDR2 FQGTGA. The germline V and J ends were trimmed by 3 bases and 0 bases, with 8 bases remaining between them. The CDR3 sequence: CASSLGPANYGYTF. CDR3 nucleotide sequence: TGTGCCAGCAGCTTGGGGCCTGCTAACTATGGCTACACCTTC.

The CDR3 spells CASSLGPGQSTGELFF. The CDR3 bases are TGTGCCAGCAGCTTAGGTCCGGGACAGAGCACCGGGGAGCTGTTTTTT. V usage is TRBV11-3 and J usage is TRBJ2-2, with 7 bases fitting TRBD1. Germline CDR1 SGHNT, CDR2 YENEEA. The CDR3 runs 16 residues. The V gene end was trimmed by 1 base and the J gene end by 4 bases; junction bases not matched to a gene: 6.

This chain links TRBV9 with TRBJ2-5, with 7 nucleotides matching TRBD2. V was pared by 3 bases and J by 2 bases, with 7 bases of the junction left unmatched. The germline V gene has CDR1 SGDLS and CDR2 YYNGEE. The length of the CDR3 is 15 residues. The CDR3 loop is CASSARAGLQETQYF. In DNA, the CDR3 is TGTGCCAGCAGCGCCCGAGCGGGGTTACAAGAGACCCAGTACTTC.